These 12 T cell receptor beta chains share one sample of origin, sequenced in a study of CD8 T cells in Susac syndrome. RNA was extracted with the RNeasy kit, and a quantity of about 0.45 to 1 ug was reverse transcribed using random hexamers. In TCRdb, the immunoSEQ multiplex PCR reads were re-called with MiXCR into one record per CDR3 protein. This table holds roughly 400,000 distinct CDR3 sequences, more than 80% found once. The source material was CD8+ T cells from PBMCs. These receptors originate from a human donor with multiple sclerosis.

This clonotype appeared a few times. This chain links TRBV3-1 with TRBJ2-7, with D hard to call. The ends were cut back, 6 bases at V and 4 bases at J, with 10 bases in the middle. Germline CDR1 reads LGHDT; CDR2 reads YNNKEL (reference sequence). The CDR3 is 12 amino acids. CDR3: CASSPNLYEQYF. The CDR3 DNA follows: TGTGCCAGCAGTCCAAATTTATACGAGCAGTACTTC.

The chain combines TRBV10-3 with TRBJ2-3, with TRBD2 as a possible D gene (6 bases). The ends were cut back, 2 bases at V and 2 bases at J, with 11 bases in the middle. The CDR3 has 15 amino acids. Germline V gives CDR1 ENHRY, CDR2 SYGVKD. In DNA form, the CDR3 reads TGTGCCATCAGTGAGACTGGGGGACTCACAGATACGCAGTATTTT. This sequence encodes CAISETGGLTDTQYF.

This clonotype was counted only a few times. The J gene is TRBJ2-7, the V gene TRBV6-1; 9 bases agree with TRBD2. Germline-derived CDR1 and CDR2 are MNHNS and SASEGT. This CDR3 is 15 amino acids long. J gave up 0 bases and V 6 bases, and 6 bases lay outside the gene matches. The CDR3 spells CASSRPSGASYEQYF. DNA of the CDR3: TGTGCCAGCAGCCGCCCTAGCGGGGCCTCCTACGAGCAGTACTTC.

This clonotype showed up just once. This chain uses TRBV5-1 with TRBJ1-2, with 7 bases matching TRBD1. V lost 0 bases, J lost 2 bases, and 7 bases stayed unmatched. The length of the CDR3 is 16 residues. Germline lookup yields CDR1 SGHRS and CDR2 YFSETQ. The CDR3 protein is CASSLVPGGGNYGYTF. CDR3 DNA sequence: TGCGCCAGCAGCTTGGTACCAGGGGGAGGGAACTATGGCTACACCTTC.

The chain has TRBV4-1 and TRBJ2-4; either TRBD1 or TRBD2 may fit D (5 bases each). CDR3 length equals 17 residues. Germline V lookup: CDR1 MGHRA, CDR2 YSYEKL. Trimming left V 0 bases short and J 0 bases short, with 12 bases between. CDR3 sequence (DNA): TGCGCCAGCAGCCAAGACAGGGAGATACTAGCCAAAAACATTCAGTACTTC. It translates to CASSQDREILAKNIQYF.

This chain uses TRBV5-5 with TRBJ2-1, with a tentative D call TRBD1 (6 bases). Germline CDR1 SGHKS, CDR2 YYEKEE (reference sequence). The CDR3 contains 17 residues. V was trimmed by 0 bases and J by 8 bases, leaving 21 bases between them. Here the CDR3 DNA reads TGTGCCAGCAGCTTGGCCTTCGGTCCTACAGGGTCTTATGAGCAGTTCTTC. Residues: CASSLAFGPTGSYEQFF.

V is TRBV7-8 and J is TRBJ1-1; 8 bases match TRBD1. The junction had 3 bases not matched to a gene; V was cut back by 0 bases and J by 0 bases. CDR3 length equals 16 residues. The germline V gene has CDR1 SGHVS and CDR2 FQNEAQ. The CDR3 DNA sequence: TGTGCCAGCAGCTTAGCAGACAGGGGAATGAACACTGAAGCTTTCTTT. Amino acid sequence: CASSLADRGMNTEAFF. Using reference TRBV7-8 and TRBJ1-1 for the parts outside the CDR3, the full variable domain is GAGVSQSPRYKVAKRGQDVALRCDPISGHVSLFWYQQALGQGPEFLTYFQNEAQLDKSGLPSDRFFAERPEGSVSTLKIQRTQQEDSAVYLCASSLADRGMNTEAFFGQGTRLTVV.

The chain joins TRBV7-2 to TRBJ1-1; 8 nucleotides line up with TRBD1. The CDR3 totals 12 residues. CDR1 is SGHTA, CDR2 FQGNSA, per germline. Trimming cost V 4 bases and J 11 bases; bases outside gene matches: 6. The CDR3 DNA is TGTGCCAGCAGCTATCAGGGGGCAAGGGCTTTCTTT. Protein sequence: CASSYQGARAFF. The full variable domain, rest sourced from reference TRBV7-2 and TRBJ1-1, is GAGVSQSPSNKVTEKGKDVELRCDPISGHTALYWYRQSLGQGLEFLIYFQGNSAPDKSGLPSDRFSAERTGGSVSTLTIQRTQQEDSAVYLCASSYQGARAFFGQGTRLTVV.

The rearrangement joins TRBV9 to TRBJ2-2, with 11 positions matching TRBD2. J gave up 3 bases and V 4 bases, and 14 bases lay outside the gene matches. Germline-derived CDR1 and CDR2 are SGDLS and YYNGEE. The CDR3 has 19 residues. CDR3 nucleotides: TGTGCCAGCAGCCTCAAGGGAACTAGCGGGGGCCTCTACACCGGGGAGCTGTTTTTT. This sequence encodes CASSLKGTSGGLYTGELFF.

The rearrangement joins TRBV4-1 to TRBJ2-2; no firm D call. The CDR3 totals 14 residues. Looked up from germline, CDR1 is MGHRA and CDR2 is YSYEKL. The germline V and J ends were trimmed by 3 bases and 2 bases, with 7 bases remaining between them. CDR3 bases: TGCGCCAGCAGCCACCAACTAAACACCGGGGAGCTGTTTTTT. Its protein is CASSHQLNTGELFF.

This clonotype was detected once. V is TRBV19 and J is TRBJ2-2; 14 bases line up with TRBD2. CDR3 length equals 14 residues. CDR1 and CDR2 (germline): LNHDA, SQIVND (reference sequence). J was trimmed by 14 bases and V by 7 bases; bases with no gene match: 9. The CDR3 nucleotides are TGTGCCAGTATCGGGACTAGCGGGGGCCCGATTCTGTTTTTT. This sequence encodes CASIGTSGGPILFF.

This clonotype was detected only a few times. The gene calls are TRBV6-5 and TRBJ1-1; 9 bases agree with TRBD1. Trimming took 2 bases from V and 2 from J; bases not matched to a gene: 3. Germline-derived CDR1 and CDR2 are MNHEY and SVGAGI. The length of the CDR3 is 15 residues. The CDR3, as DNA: TGTGCCAGCAGTTACCCGGGACAGGGAAACACTGAAGCTTTCTTT. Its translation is CASSYPGQGNTEAFF.